This is a list of T cell receptor beta chains from one sample in a study of yellow fever vaccine responses in identical twins. MiXCR, run by TCRdb on the RT-PCR reads, gives a single entry per CDR3 protein. The profile shows 9,500 to 11,000 distinct CDR3 sequences, approximately 80% of them singletons. Here the sequenced sample was T cells from blood (PBMCs), unsorted or a sorted subset (not recorded which), taken before or after yellow fever vaccination (not recorded which). Every receptor here comes from a woman aged 18 to 35 who received the yellow fever vaccine. Both conserved end residues are part of each CDR3. D genes are given only for firm matches.

TRBV5-1	-	TRBJ1-2	CASSLAGTNYGYTF
TRBV30	-	TRBJ1-6	CAWSVQVPPLHF
TRBV5-4	TRBD1	TRBJ1-1	CASSYRGRTEAFF
TRBV12-3/TRBV12-4	TRBD1	TRBJ2-5	CASRGVGTGDETQYF
TRBV2	-	TRBJ2-1	CAIQLETSPHNEQFF
TRBV27	-	TRBJ2-1	CASRLEWDSNEQFF
TRBV29-1	TRBD1	TRBJ2-3	CSGGQGRTDTQYF
TRBV12-3/TRBV12-4	-	TRBJ2-3	CASSLPTDTQYF
TRBV7-6	-	TRBJ1-5	CASSNQGSQPQHF
TRBV29-1	-	TRBJ2-7	CSVEGRYREQYF
TRBV7-2	TRBD2	TRBJ2-5	CASSLARSGGGETQYF
TRBV15	-	TRBJ1-1	CATSSVGKNTEAFF
TRBV4-2	-	TRBJ2-1	CASSQEGSSSEQFF
TRBV4-1	TRBD1	TRBJ1-3	CASSPVAQGAPGNTIYF
TRBV20-1	-	TRBJ1-6	CSARETPLSGKYNSPLHF
TRBV3-1	TRBD1	TRBJ2-7	CASSHGTGLREQYF
TRBV7-6	TRBD1	TRBJ2-6	CASSFGTGPFSGANVLTF
TRBV11-1	TRBD2	TRBJ2-1	CASSSNRGGSHNEQFF
TRBV7-6	TRBD2	TRBJ2-5	CASSTGREGYQETQYF
TRBV11-1	-	TRBJ2-4	CASSGAERASPYIQYF
TRBV11-1	-	TRBJ1-2	CASSTGQFYGYTF
TRBV5-6	TRBD1	TRBJ2-1	CASSLAMDRVDEQFF
TRBV4-1	TRBD2	TRBJ2-7	CASSPGGHEQYF
TRBV20-1	-	TRBJ2-1	CSASPHLGHEQFF
TRBV28	TRBD2	TRBJ2-7	CASRTPSGRLYEQYF
TRBV5-5	-	TRBJ2-1	CASSLVAQPHEQFF
TRBV15	-	TRBJ2-2	CATRGSGDTGELFF
TRBV4-2	-	TRBJ2-2	CASSPSKATGELFF
TRBV29-1	TRBD2	TRBJ2-1	CSVEERLAVSYNEQFF
TRBV13	TRBD2	TRBJ2-3	CASSGGLVEVNTQYF
TRBV28	-	TRBJ2-5	CASLGTETQYF
TRBV7-9	-	TRBJ1-1	CASSSRGTEAFF
TRBV9	TRBD1	TRBJ1-2	CASSSSGGGTHTF
TRBV19	-	TRBJ2-5	CASSSMAAWETQYF
TRBV24-1	-	TRBJ2-1	CATSALLDSPGEQFF
TRBV4-1	TRBD2	TRBJ2-1	CASSPGGGAYNEQFF
TRBV12-3/TRBV12-4	-	TRBJ2-1	CASSLMGNEQFF
TRBV20-1	TRBD1	TRBJ2-1	CSATQGAAVSYNEQFF
TRBV6-1	-	TRBJ2-1	CARYRTNEQFF
TRBV18	-	TRBJ2-5	CASSPNLRDAGETQYF
TRBV4-1	-	TRBJ2-3	CATRRDSGTDTQYF
TRBV6-2/TRBV6-3	-	TRBJ1-2	CASSYAAGHNYGYTF